This record looks at one T cell receptor (beta chain) sequence and its context. The data were obtained in a study of shared clonotypes between healthy human individuals. Study as a whole: Each donor's CD8 memory used one plate, CD8 naive two, each CD4 subset three.

The table came from immunoSEQ multiplex PCR; TCRdb's copy has only in-frame clones and leaves some out. Of 850,000 to 1,200,000 clones in the sample, approximately 68% were seen once. There are 15 residues in the CDR3. Germline V gene lookup returns CDR1 LGHNA and CDR2 YNFKEQ. The V end was cut by 0 bases, the J end by 7 bases, with 15 bases between. This sequence was found in a man aged 18 to 30 in good health. Material for sequencing was memory CD4+ T cells sorted from blood. Subset noted: CD45RA-negative fraction. This sequence joins TRBV4-2 and TRBJ1-2; no reliable D call. Here the CDR3 reads CASSQDPETQGGYTF. DNA of the CDR3: TGTGCCAGCAGCCAAGATCCGGAGACCCAAGGTGGCTACACCTTC.